The TCR beta chain described here comes from a study of blood T cell repertoires in COVID-19. Overall study: Donors in the United States, Italy and Spain gave samples during acute or convalescent COVID-19. Sources were T cells, B-cell-depleted T cells, or PBMCs; the material itself was cDNA or gDNA.

From germline, CDR1 is SGHVS and CDR2 FQNEAQ. V was trimmed by 3 bases and J by 1 base, leaving 12 bases between them. The CDR3 contains 16 residues. Study processing details: How many nucleated cells were present was estimated from reference gene primer amplification. Some clones are missing from TCRdb's copy, which holds only in-frame ones; the method was immunoSEQ multiplex PCR. That table supplies the V and J calls and clone size; D and trimming were determined from the DNA. The data hold 120,000 to 150,000 clones, with around 87% observed a single time. The chain couples TRBV7-8 to TRBJ2-2; perhaps TRBD1 as D (6 bases). The receptor was derived from a human donor in a cohort sampled during active COVID-19. Sequenced sample: peripheral blood. This chain's CDR3 is CASSFPDSQNTGELFF. CDR3 bases: TGTGCCAGCAGCTTTCCGGACAGTCAGAACACCGGGGAGCTGTTTTTT.